Listed here are 25 T cell receptor beta chains from one sample, sequenced in a study of cytomegalovirus exposure and HLA in healthy donors. PCR used 60 Vbeta primers and 13 Jbeta primers. The assay was immunoSEQ multiplex PCR, and TCRdb's table has in-frame clones only and misses some. Here the sample spans 120,000 to 150,000 clones, around three quarters being singletons. The sequenced sample consisted of PBMCs. These receptors came from a woman aged 40 to 50 in good health and CMV-seronegative.

CDR3 region: CASSYGQGGYGYTF. CDR3 coding DNA: TGTGCCAGCAGCTACGGACAGGGAGGATATGGCTACACCTTC. The chain recombines TRBV7-9 with TRBJ1-2; 8 bases fit TRBD1. Unmatched junction bases numbered 6, after V lost 4 bases and J lost 5 bases. This CDR3 is built from 14 residues. Germline CDR1 SEHNR, CDR2 FQNEAQ (reference sequence).

The chain has TRBV2 and TRBJ1-2, with D maybe TRBD1 (5 bases). V lost 7 bases, J lost 7 bases, and 19 bases lay in between. Per the germline V gene, CDR1 is SNHLY and CDR2 is FYNNEI. This CDR3 has 14 amino acids. CDR3 in DNA: TGTGCCAGCACGGGCGGGGGATCTCTGGCTGGCTACACCTTC. Translating it yields CASTGGGSLAGYTF.

The chain links TRBV5-1 to TRBJ1-1; 7 positions match TRBD1. V lost 4 bases and J lost 5; bases outside the gene matches: 8. Germline CDR1 is SGHRS and CDR2 is YFSETQ. CDR3 size: 14 residues. In nucleotides, the CDR3 is TGCGCCAGCAGCCCGGCAGGGGGTGAGACTGAAGCTTTCTTT. Amino acids: CASSPAGGETEAFF.

Here the CDR3 reads CASSVTGTTYEQYF. The CDR3 DNA is TGTGCCAGCAGCGTGACAGGGACCACCTACGAGCAGTACTTC. The chain uses TRBV5-4 and TRBJ2-7; 7 nucleotides agree with TRBD1. V lost 4 bases to trimming and J lost 2 bases; unmatched junction nucleotides: 6. Germline V gives CDR1 SGHNT, CDR2 YYREEE (reference sequence). The CDR3 runs 14 residues.

V and J are TRBV7-9 and TRBJ2-5; 11 nucleotides match TRBD2. The germline gives CDR1 SEHNR, CDR2 FQNEAQ (reference sequence). The CDR3 is 15 amino acids. The V and J ends lost 3 bases and 5 bases, in that order; junction bases with no gene match: 5. CDR3 DNA: TGTGCCAGCAGCTTTAGCGGGGGGGCCTATGAGACCCAGTACTTC. Translated, it gives CASSFSGGAYETQYF.

The rearrangement uses TRBV10-3 and TRBJ2-1, with TRBD1 as a possible D gene (6 bases). The ends were cut back, 2 bases at V and 4 bases at J, with 9 bases in the middle. This CDR3 contains 14 residues. Germline V CDR1 and CDR2: ENHRY, SYGVKD. The chain's CDR3 is CAISEQGNYNEQFF. CDR3 DNA sequence: TGTGCCATCAGTGAGCAGGGGAATTACAATGAGCAGTTCTTC.

The chain has TRBV4-1 and TRBJ2-5; possible D gene TRBD1, 6 bases. The J call is in doubt because the DNA end fits TRBJ2-7 better. CDR3 size: 15 residues. Germline CDR1 reads MGHRA; CDR2 reads YSYEKL. The CDR3: CASSQGVGTPYEQYF. DNA of the CDR3: TGCGCCAGCAGCCAAGGAGTAGGGACACCCTACGAGCAGTACTTC.

This chain uses TRBV18 with TRBJ1-3; 8 bases are a match to TRBD1. This CDR3 comprises 16 residues. Germline values: CDR1 KGHSH, CDR2 LQKENI. V dropped 0 bases and J dropped 8; count of bases not matched to a gene: 9. In DNA, the CDR3 is TGTGCCAGCTCACCACCCCTTTACAGGGGGGCGGACACCATATATTTT. This codes for CASSPPLYRGADTIYF.

This chain joins TRBV4-1 and TRBJ2-5; D uncertain. The CDR3 sequence is 16 residues long. Trimming shortened V by 1 base and J by 2 bases, and 14 bases separated the two germline ends. Germline assignment: CDR1 MGHRA and CDR2 YSYEKL. For the CDR3, the DNA is TGCGCCAGCAGCCAAGCTCCTAGTACCGGTCAAGAGACCCAGTACTTC. Translated: CASSQAPSTGQETQYF.

J is TRBJ1-2 and V is TRBV19, with 7 bases that match TRBD1. Germline V gene data show CDR1 as LNHDA and CDR2 as SQIVND (reference sequence). V trimming: 4 bases; J trimming: 4 bases; junction bases outside the gene matches: 9. CDR3 length equals 15 residues. The CDR3 loop is CASSTPRDRFYGYTF. In nucleotides, the CDR3 is TGTGCCAGTAGTACCCCTCGGGACAGATTCTATGGCTACACCTTC.

The genes are TRBV4-1 and TRBJ2-1; 7 nucleotides agree with TRBD2. Trimming removed 0 bases from V and 1 base from J; junction bases left unmatched: 6. Germline V gene data show CDR1 as MGHRA and CDR2 as YSYEKL. The CDR3 totals 17 residues. The CDR3 DNA reads TGCGCCAGCAGCCAAGATCATGCCGGGGGGTCCTACAATGAGCAGTTCTTC. Translation gives CASSQDHAGGSYNEQFF.

The chain carries TRBV11-1 and TRBJ2-5; D is uncertain. Deletions cut 0 bases from V and 5 bases from J, with 10 bases between. CDR3 length equals 14 residues. Germline V gene data show CDR1 as SGHAT and CDR2 as FQDESV (reference sequence). The CDR3, as DNA: TGTGCCAGCAGCTTAGCTGTCCAGGCGGAGACCCAGTACTTC. Amino acid sequence: CASSLAVQAETQYF.

This chain joins TRBV6-1 and TRBJ1-1; perhaps TRBD1 as D (6 bases). The CDR3 length is 14 residues. Germline CDR1 reads MNHNS; CDR2 reads SASEGT. Trimming took 2 bases from V and 10 from J, leaving 17 bases between them. The CDR3 reads CASSERGSRDLAFF. Here the CDR3 DNA reads TGTGCCAGCAGTGAAAGGGGGAGCCGGGATCTAGCTTTCTTT.

This clone was counted once. The V and J genes are TRBV28 and TRBJ1-2; tentative D call: TRBD1 (6 bases). From germline, CDR1 is MDHEN and CDR2 SYDVKM. CDR3 length: 15 residues. Trimming took 6 bases from V and 3 from J, leaving 17 bases between them. This CDR3 is CASRWLGGRDYGYTF. CDR3 bases: TGTGCCAGCAGGTGGCTGGGGGGGCGGGACTATGGCTACACCTTC.

This chain connects TRBV6-5 to TRBJ1-5, with D possibly TRBD1 on 6 matching bases. The germline V and J ends were trimmed by 0 bases and 10 bases, with 7 bases remaining between them. The CDR3 has 12 amino acids. Germline V gene lookup returns CDR1 MNHEY and CDR2 SVGAGI. The CDR3 DNA reads TGTGCCAGCAGTTACTCAGGGGGACCCCAGCATTTT. Protein product: CASSYSGGPQHF.

The chain is built from TRBV2 and TRBJ2-5; 8 bases line up with TRBD2. The CDR3 contains 16 residues. The V segment lost 6 bases and the J segment 4 bases; nucleotides outside the gene matches: 13. Germline loops: CDR1 SNHLY, CDR2 FYNNEI. The CDR3 sequence is CASRHGGREVPETQYF. CDR3 sequence (DNA): TGTGCCAGCAGGCATGGGGGGCGGGAGGTGCCAGAGACCCAGTACTTC.

The CDR3 loop is CASSVGWGQSDNEQFF. The CDR3 bases are TGCGCCAGCAGCGTGGGGTGGGGACAGTCCGACAATGAGCAGTTCTTC. V gene TRBV5-1 combines with J gene TRBJ2-1, with TRBD1 matching over 7 bases. The CDR3 has 16 amino acids. Per germline, CDR1 SGHRS and CDR2 YFSETQ. Trimming took 4 bases from V and 5 from J; bases not matched to a gene: 12.

The chain recombines TRBV28 with TRBJ2-2; 12 nucleotides match TRBD1. After removal of 4 bases from V and 3 bases from J, the junction contained 9 bases not matched to a gene. Germline lookup yields CDR1 MDHEN and CDR2 SYDVKM. The CDR3 is 18 amino acids. The CDR3 loop reads CASSSPGQGATDTGELFF. In nucleotides, the CDR3 is TGTGCCAGCAGTTCCCCGGGACAGGGGGCTACGGACACCGGGGAGCTGTTTTTT.

This chain links TRBV11-3 with TRBJ2-5; 9 bases line up with TRBD1. V lost 5 bases to trimming and J lost 3 bases; unmatched junction nucleotides: 7. Germline-derived CDR1 and CDR2 are SGHNT and YENEEA. This CDR3 has 15 amino acids. This chain's CDR3 is CASSLGQGLKETQYF. CDR3 DNA: TGTGCCAGCAGCCTAGGACAGGGGCTAAAAGAGACCCAGTACTTC. The whole variable domain, filled in from reference TRBV11-3 and TRBJ2-5, reads EAGVVQSPRYKIIEKKQPVAFWCNPISGHNTLYWYLQNLGQGPELLIRYENEEAVDDSQLPKDRFSAERLKGVDSTLKIQPAELGDSAVYLCASSLGQGLKETQYFGPGTRLLVL.

The rearrangement joins TRBV27 to TRBJ2-7; D is possibly TRBD2 (6 bases). Germline loops: CDR1 MNHEY, CDR2 SMNVEV (reference sequence). Trimming stripped 3 bases from V and 6 bases from J, with 12 bases between. The CDR3 runs 13 residues. The CDR3 loop reads CASSFLEGREQYF. In DNA form, the CDR3 reads TGTGCCAGCAGTTTCTTGGAGGGACGCGAGCAGTACTTC.

V gene TRBV19 combines with J gene TRBJ1-4; 8 bases are shared with TRBD1. Germline CDR1 reads LNHDA; CDR2 reads SQIVND (reference sequence). The CDR3 covers 14 residues. V was clipped by 10 bases and J by 8 bases; unmatched bases: 12. CDR3 nucleotides: TGTGCCACCGCGGTCCAGGGGGCAGGGGAAAAACTGTTTTTT. Amino acids: CATAVQGAGEKLFF.

The chain employs TRBV7-6 and TRBJ1-5, with a weak D call TRBD1 (6 bases). The CDR3 covers 17 residues. Germline lookup yields CDR1 SGHVS and CDR2 FNYEAQ. V lost 6 bases to trimming and J lost 5 bases, with 23 bases between them. For the CDR3, the DNA is TGTGCCAGCAGTCCTATAACGGGGGGCAGGGGCGATCAGCCCCAGCATTTT. Residues: CASSPITGGRGDQPQHF.

In its sample, this clone was seen once. This chain links TRBV28 with TRBJ1-2; 11 bases align to TRBD1. The CDR3 is 15 amino acids. V trimming: 3 bases; J trimming: 8 bases; junction bases outside the gene matches: 8. CDR1 and CDR2 from the germline V gene are MDHEN and SYDVKM. CDR3 region: CASSLGGQGAFGYTF. CDR3 sequence (DNA): TGTGCCAGCAGTTTGGGAGGACAGGGGGCGTTCGGCTACACCTTC.

The chain combines TRBV2 with TRBJ1-2, with TRBD1 matching over 7 bases. The germline V gene has CDR1 SNHLY and CDR2 FYNNEI. The CDR3 is 14 residues long. The trim removed 3 bases at V and 7 bases at J, leaving 8 bases unmatched. This chain's CDR3 is CASSDLDRAGGYTF. The CDR3 bases are TGTGCCAGCAGTGATCTTGACAGGGCGGGTGGCTACACCTTC.

This sequence joins TRBV4-2 and TRBJ2-1, with 15 positions matching TRBD2. CDR3 length: 17 amino acids. Trimming at V came to 3 bases and at J to 4 bases, leaving 4 bases not matched to a gene. CDR1 and CDR2 (germline): LGHNA, YNFKEQ. CDR3 sequence: CASSQEGLAGGYNEQFF. In DNA, the CDR3 is TGTGCCAGCAGCCAGGAGGGACTAGCGGGAGGATACAATGAGCAGTTCTTC.